The present T cell receptor beta chain was sequenced within a study of T-cell memory formation after mild COVID-19. TCRdb re-derived calls from the 5' RACE reads in MiXCR, one entry per CDR3 protein. The table includes 430,000 or so distinct CDR3 sequences, nearly 25% detected once. Source material: PBMCs or a T cell subset sorted from them (not recorded which). The receptor's source is an adult woman who had mild COVID-19 (a few samples of this study predate the infection). Cell type and time point are not known.

The CDR3 sequence is CASSSWDIGYTF. CDR3 DNA sequence: TGTGCCAGCAGCTCCTGGGATATTGGCTACACCTTC. The chain carries TRBV7-9 and TRBJ1-2, with D unresolved. Germline V lookup: CDR1 SEHNR, CDR2 FQNEAQ (reference sequence). Trimming took off 4 bases at V and 7 bases at J, with 10 bases between the two ends. CDR3 length: 12 amino acids.